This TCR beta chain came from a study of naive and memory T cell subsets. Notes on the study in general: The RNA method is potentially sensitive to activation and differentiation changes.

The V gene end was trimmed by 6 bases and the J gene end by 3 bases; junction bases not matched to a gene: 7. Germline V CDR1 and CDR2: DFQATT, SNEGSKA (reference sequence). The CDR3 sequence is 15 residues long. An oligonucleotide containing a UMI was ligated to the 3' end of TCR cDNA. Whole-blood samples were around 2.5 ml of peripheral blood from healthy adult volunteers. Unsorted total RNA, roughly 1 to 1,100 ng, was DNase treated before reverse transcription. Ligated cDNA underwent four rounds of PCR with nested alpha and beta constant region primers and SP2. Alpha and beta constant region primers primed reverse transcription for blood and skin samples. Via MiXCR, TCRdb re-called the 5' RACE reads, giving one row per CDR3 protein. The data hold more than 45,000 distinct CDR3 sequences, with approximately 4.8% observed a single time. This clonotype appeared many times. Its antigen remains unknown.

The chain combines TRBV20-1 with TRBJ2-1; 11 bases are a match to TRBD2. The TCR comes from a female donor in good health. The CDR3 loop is CSAPHSGRVYNEQFF. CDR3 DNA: TGCAGTGCCCCCCATAGCGGGAGGGTCTACAATGAGCAGTTCTTC.